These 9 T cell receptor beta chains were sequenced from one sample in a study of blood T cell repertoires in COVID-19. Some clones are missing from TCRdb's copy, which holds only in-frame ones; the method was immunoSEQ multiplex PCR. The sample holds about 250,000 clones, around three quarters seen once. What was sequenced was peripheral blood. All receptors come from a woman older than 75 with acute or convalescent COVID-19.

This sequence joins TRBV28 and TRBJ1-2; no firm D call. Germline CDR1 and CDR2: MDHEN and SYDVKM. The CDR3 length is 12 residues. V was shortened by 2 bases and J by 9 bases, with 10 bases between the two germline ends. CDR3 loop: CASSLPTESYTF. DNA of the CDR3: TGTGCCAGCAGTTTACCAACAGAAAGCTACACCTTC.

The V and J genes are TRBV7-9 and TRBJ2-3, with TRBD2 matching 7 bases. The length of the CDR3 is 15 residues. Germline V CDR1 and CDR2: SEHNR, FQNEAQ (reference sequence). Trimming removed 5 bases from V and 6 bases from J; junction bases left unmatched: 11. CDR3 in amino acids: CASSHGTNMMDTQYF. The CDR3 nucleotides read TGTGCCAGCAGCCACGGGACTAATATGATGGATACGCAGTATTTT.

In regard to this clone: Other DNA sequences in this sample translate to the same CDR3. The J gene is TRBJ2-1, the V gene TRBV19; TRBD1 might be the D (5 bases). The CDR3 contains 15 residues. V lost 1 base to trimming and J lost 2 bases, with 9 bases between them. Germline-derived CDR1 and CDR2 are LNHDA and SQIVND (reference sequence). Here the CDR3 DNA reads TGTGCCAGTAGTATAGGGGGCAGAGCCTACAATGAGCAGTTCTTC. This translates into CASSIGGRAYNEQFF.

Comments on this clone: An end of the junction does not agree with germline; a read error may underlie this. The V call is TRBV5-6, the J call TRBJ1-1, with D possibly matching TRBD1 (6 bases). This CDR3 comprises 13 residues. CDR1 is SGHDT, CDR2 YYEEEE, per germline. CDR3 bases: TGTGCCAGCAGCCTGGGGACACCTATTCCCTGGATCTTT. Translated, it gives CASSLGTPIPWIF.

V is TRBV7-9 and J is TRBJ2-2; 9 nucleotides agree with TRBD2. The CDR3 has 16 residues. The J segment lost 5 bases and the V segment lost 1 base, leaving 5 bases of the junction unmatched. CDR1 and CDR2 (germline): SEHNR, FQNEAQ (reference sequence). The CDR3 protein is CASSLGVLAGTGELFF. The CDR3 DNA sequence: TGTGCCAGCAGCTTAGGTGTCCTAGCGGGGACCGGGGAGCTGTTTTTT.

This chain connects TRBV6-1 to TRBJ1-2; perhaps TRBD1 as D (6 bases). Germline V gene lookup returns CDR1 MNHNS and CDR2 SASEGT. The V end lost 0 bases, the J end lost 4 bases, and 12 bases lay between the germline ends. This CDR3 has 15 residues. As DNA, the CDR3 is TGTGCCAGCAGTGAAGCCCACAACAGGGCCTATGGCTACACCTTC. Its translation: CASSEAHNRAYGYTF.

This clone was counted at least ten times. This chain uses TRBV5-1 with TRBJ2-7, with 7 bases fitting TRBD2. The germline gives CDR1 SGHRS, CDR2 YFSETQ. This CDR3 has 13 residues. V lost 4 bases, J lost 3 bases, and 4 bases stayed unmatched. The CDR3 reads CASSPGGDYEQYF. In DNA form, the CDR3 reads TGCGCCAGCAGCCCTGGGGGGGACTACGAGCAGTACTTC.

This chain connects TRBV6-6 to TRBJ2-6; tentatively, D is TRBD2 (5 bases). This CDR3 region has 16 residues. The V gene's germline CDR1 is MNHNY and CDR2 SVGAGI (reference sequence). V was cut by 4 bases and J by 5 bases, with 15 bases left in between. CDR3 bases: TGTGCCAGCAGTTCCCTTGCGGGTCTTCGGGCCAACGTCCTGACTTTC. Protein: CASSSLAGLRANVLTF.

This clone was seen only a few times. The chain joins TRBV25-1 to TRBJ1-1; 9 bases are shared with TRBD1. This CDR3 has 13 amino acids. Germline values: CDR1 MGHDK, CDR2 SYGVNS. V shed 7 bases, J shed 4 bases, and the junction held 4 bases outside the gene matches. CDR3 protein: CASIGQGSTEAFF. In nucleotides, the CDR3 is TGTGCCAGCATCGGACAGGGGTCCACTGAAGCTTTCTTT. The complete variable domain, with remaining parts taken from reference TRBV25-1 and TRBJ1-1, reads EADIYQTPRYLVIGTGKKITLECSQTMGHDKMYWYQQDPGMELHLIHYSYGVNSTEKGDLSSESTVSRIRTEHFPLTLESARPSHTSQYLCASIGQGSTEAFFGQGTRLTVV.